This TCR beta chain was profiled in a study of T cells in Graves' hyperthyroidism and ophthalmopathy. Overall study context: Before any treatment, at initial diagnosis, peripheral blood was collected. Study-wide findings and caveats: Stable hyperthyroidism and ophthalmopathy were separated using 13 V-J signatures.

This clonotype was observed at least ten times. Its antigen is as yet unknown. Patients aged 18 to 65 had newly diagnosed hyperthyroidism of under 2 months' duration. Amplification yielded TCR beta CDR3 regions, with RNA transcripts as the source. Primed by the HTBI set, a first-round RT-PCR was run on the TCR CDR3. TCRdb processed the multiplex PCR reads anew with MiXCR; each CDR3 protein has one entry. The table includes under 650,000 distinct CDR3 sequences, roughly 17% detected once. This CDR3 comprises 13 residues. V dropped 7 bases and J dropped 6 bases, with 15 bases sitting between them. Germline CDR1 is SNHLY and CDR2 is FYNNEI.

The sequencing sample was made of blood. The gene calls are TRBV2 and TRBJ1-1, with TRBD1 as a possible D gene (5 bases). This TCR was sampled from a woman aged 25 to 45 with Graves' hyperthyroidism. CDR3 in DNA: TGTGCCAGCAAATTGACAGAAGTGGCTGAAGCTTTCTTT. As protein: CASKLTEVAEAFF.